This is a list of T cell receptor beta chains from one sample in a study of blood T cell repertoires in COVID-19. Measured with immunoSEQ multiplex PCR; TCRdb has only the in-frame clones, and not every one. The table has 250,000 to 300,000 clones, around nine tenths seen once; the top ten hold approximately 12%. The specimen sequenced was peripheral blood. These receptors were taken from a woman aged 55-75 years with acute or convalescent COVID-19. Both conserved end residues are part of each CDR3. The order of the fields is clone size, CDR3 length, J gene, V gene, D gene, CDR3 DNA, CDR3 protein. The D gene is left open where the match is weak. Some rows mark clone size as missing; the rest say once, few, many or name a class of expanded clone.

.,12,TRBJ1-1,TRBV19,.,TGTGCCAGTAGTTTCCAGAACACTGAAGCTTTCTTT,CASSFQNTEAFF
.,14,TRBJ2-1,TRBV7-3,TRBD2,TGTGCCAGCCTGGAGAGCGGGGGGAAGAGTGAGCAGTTCTTC,CASLESGGKSEQFF
.,15,TRBJ1-5,TRBV6-5,TRBD1,TGTGCCAGCTCACTTAACAGGGGGAGGGATCAGCCCCAGCATTTT,CASSLNRGRDQPQHF
.,15,TRBJ2-7,TRBV5-1,TRBD1,TGCGCCAGCAGCTTGGAACCAGGACAGGGTTACGAGCAGTACTTC,CASSLEPGQGYEQYF
.,13,TRBJ1-1,TRBV5-1,.,TGCGCCAGCAGCCCGGACAAGAACACTGAAGCTTTCTTT,CASSPDKNTEAFF
.,16,TRBJ1-3,TRBV3-1/TRBV3-2,TRBD1,TGTGCCAGCAGCCCTGGGACAGCGAGCTCTGGAAACACCATATATTTT,CASSPGTASSGNTIYF
.,16,TRBJ1-2,TRBV7-9,TRBD1,TGTGCCAGCAGCTTAGTGGGACAGGGGACCGGCTATGGCTACACCTTC,CASSLVGQGTGYGYTF
.,10,TRBJ1-1,TRBV29-1,TRBD1,TGCAGCGTTGACAACAGGGGAGCTTTCTTT,CSVDNRGAFF
few,14,TRBJ1-4,TRBV6-5,TRBD1,TGTGCCAGCATCCGGGACAGGGGGGGCGAAAAACTGTTTTTT,CASIRDRGGEKLFF
.,13,TRBJ1-1,TRBV13,TRBD1,TGTGCCAGTAGACAGACAGGGGGCACTGAAGCTTTCTTT,CASRQTGGTEAFF
.,14,TRBJ2-5,TRBV28,TRBD2,TGTGCCAGCAGTCTCGGGACTAGCGGGAGAACCCAGTACTTC,CASSLGTSGRTQYF
.,16,TRBJ2-3,TRBV5-4,TRBD2,TGTGCCAGCAGCCACAGGGTCGGGGGGGCCGCAGATACGCAGTATTTT,CASSHRVGGAADTQYF
.,15,TRBJ2-3,TRBV27,.,TGTGCCAGCAGTTTAACGCCTAGCGATACAGATACGCAGTATTTT,CASSLTPSDTDTQYF
.,14,TRBJ2-7,TRBV10-3,TRBD2,TGTGCCATCAGTGACCCGGGACTAGCGGCCGAGCAGTACTTC,CAISDPGLAAEQYF
once,17,TRBJ2-3,TRBV7-2,TRBD1,TGTGCCAGCAGCTTACCTTTGACAGGGGAACGCCGGGATACGCAGTATTTT,CASSLPLTGERRDTQYF
.,16,TRBJ1-3,TRBV4-1,TRBD1,TGCGCCAGCAGCCAGGACAGGGGTACCTCTGGAAACACCATATATTTT,CASSQDRGTSGNTIYF
.,16,TRBJ1-2,TRBV16,.,TGTGCCAGCAGCCACCCACGTCCGGGGGGGACGGACGGCTACACCTTC,CASSHPRPGGTDGYTF
.,15,TRBJ1-5,TRBV5-8,TRBD1,TGTGCCAGCAGCCGGGGACAGGTTAGCAATCAGCCCCAGCATTTT,CASSRGQVSNQPQHF
.,16,TRBJ2-3,TRBV28,TRBD2,TGTGCCAGCAGCACTTATGGACTAGCCCTCACAGATACGCAGTATTTT,CASSTYGLALTDTQYF
.,16,TRBJ2-3,TRBV7-2,TRBD1,TGTGCCAGCAGCCGTGGGGAATTCAGGGGGTCAGATACGCAGTATTTT,CASSRGEFRGSDTQYF
.,11,TRBJ2-3,TRBV7-2,.,TGTGCCAGCAGCCCCCAAGATACGCAGTATTTT,CASSPQDTQYF
.,12,TRBJ2-1,TRBV7-3,.,TGTGCCAGCAGCTTTAAGCACAATGAGCAGTTCTTC,CASSFKHNEQFF
.,15,TRBJ1-2,TRBV5-1,TRBD1,TGCGCCAGCAGCATAGGACAGGGGGCGACCTTCGGCTACACCTTC,CASSIGQGATFGYTF
.,18,TRBJ2-1,TRBV6-2/TRBV6-3,.,TGTGCCAGCAGTTACAGGGACTCGGGAATGGCAGGATACAATGAGCAGTTCTTC,CASSYRDSGMAGYNEQFF
once,15,TRBJ2-2,TRBV28,TRBD2,TGTGCCAGCACACGGGAGGTCCTTAACACCGGGGAGCTGTTTTTT,CASTREVLNTGELFF
once,17,TRBJ1-1,TRBV7-2,TRBD1,TGTGCCAGCAGCTTAGGACAGGGCTTTGTTTGGAACACTGAAGCTTTCTTT,CASSLGQGFVWNTEAFF
.,12,TRBJ1-1,TRBV12-3/TRBV12-4,.,TGTGCCAGCAGTTCAGGGTCGGTTGAAGCTTTCTTT,CASSSGSVEAFF
.,15,TRBJ2-3,TRBV6-4,TRBD2,TGTGCCAGCAGGGCACTAGCGGTTAGCACAGATACGCAGTATTTT,CASRALAVSTDTQYF
once,14,TRBJ2-2,TRBV6-4,TRBD2,TGTGCCAGCAGTGTCGGGGGGGCGTCCGGGGAGCTGTTTTTT,CASSVGGASGELFF
.,16,TRBJ2-5,TRBV7-2,TRBD2,TGTGCCAGCAGCCGCCCATGGCGGGAGGATTGGGAGACCCAGTACTTC,CASSRPWREDWETQYF
.,15,TRBJ1-2,TRBV4-3,.,TGCGCCAGCAGCCAAGACCTGGGCAGGGACTATGGCTACACCTTC,CASSQDLGRDYGYTF
.,16,TRBJ1-5,TRBV2,TRBD1,TGTGCCAGCAGCGGGACAGGGGGCGCTGGCAATCAGCCCCAGCATTTT,CASSGTGGAGNQPQHF
.,11,TRBJ2-3,TRBV7-2,.,TGTGCCAGCGTGAGGGGGAATACGCAGTATTTT,CASVRGNTQYF
.,13,TRBJ1-3,TRBV30,.,TGTGCCTGGAGGCCCCGAGTTGGAAACACCATATATTTT,CAWRPRVGNTIYF